This T cell receptor (beta chain) was observed in a study of response to subunit inactivated influenza vaccine. Study observations and caveats: Authors proposed each seasonal influenza vaccination draws in few new T cells.

This clonotype has a handful of counts. Antigen specificity is unknown. TCRdb redid the calling of the RT-PCR reads with MiXCR, one entry per CDR3 protein. The data contain roughly 700,000 distinct CDR3 sequences, roughly 14% of them seen just once; the ten biggest clones take up approximately 10%. The input for sequencing was PBMCs from blood, taken 11 to 12 days after vaccination. The clonotype originates from a man aged 50-59 years who received an inactivated influenza vaccine.

CDR3 nucleotides: TGCAGCGTTGATTGGAGAACTGAAGCTTTCTTT. Protein sequence: CSVDWRTEAFF. The chain links TRBV29-1 to TRBJ1-1, with D hard to call. The CDR3 loop spans 11 amino acids. V lost 3 bases and J 5 bases, leaving 7 bases between the germline ends. Germline-derived CDR1 and CDR2 are SQVTM and ANQGSEA.